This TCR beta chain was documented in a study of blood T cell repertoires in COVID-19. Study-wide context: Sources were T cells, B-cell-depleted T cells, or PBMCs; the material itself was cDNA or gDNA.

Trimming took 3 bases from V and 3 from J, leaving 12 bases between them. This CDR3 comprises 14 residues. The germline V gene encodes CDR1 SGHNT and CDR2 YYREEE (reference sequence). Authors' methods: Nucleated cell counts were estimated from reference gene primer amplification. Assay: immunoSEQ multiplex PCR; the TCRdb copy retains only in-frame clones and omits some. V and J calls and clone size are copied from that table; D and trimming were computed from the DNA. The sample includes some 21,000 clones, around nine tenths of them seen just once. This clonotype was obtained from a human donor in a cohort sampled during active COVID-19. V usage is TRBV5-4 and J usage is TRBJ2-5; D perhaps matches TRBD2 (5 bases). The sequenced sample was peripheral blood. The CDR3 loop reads CASSSGVLKETQYF. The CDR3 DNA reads TGTGCCAGCAGCTCCGGGGTCCTTAAAGAGACCCAGTACTTC.